These 8 T cell receptor beta chains originate from one sample sequenced in a study of T cell repertoires in cytomegalovirus infection. TCRdb analysed the reads with MiXCR anew, one entry per CDR3 protein. The data contain 650,000 to 900,000 distinct CDR3 sequences, 30% to 35% of them singletons. These receptors' antigens are unknown. The input for sequencing was cultured CD8+ T cells from PBMCs, taken from culture after CMV antigen stimulation. The receptors here all came from a human donor in good health (CMV status not recorded). Some clones in this sample may be carry-over from other donors' samples.

This chain links TRBV2 with TRBJ2-3; possible D gene TRBD1, 6 bases. The CDR3 is 12 residues long. Between the trimmed V and J ends, which lost 9 bases and 4 bases, there was a span of 11 bases. Germline CDR1 SNHLY, CDR2 FYNNEI. This chain's CDR3 is CARDSLADTQYF. The CDR3 bases are TGTGCCAGGGACAGCCTGGCAGATACGCAGTATTTT. The entire variable domain, with the rest obtained from reference TRBV2 and TRBJ2-3, is as follows: EPEVTQTPSHQVTQMGQEVILRCVPISNHLYFYWYRQILGQKVEFLVSFYNNEISEKSEIFDDQFSVERPDGSNFTLKIRSTKLEDSAMYFCARDSLADTQYFGPGTRLTVL.

The rearrangement joins TRBV12-5 to TRBJ1-5; D remains ambiguous. V was pared by 3 bases and J by 2 bases, with 11 bases between. The germline V gene has CDR1 LGHNT and CDR2 FRNRAP. CDR3 length: 15 amino acids. DNA of the CDR3: TGTGCTAGTGGTTTCCAATCACCTGGCAATCAGCCCCAGCATTTT. Its translation: CASGFQSPGNQPQHF.

The gene calls are TRBV5-4 and TRBJ2-3; D not resolved. Between the trimmed V and J ends, which lost 1 base and 1 base, there was a span of 13 bases. Germline CDR1 reads SGHNT; CDR2 reads YYREEE (reference sequence). The CDR3 sequence is 16 residues long. The CDR3 sequence: CASSLKAETRTDTQYF. The CDR3 DNA reads as TGTGCCAGCAGCTTGAAGGCGGAAACTCGCACAGATACGCAGTATTTT. Combining the CDR3 with reference TRBV5-4 and TRBJ2-3 gives the whole variable domain ETGVTQSPTHLIKTRGQQVTLRCSSQSGHNTVSWYQQALGQGPQFIFQYYREEENGRGNFPPRFSGLQFPNYSSELNVNALELDDSALYLCASSLKAETRTDTQYFGPGTRLTVL.

In this sample, this clonotype turned up a few times. This chain links TRBV7-3 with TRBJ2-7; D not resolved. The CDR3 has 13 residues. Germline CDR1 reads SGHTA; CDR2 reads FQGTGA. V was pared by 5 bases and J by 3 bases, with 11 bases between. CDR3: CASSVPTHYEQYF. CDR3 DNA sequence: TGTGCCAGCAGCGTCCCGACTCACTACGAGCAGTACTTC.

V and J are TRBV6-5 and TRBJ1-3, with a tentative D call TRBD1 (5 bases). The CDR3 is made up of 17 amino acids. Germline CDR1 is MNHEY and CDR2 is SVGAGI. The V end was cut by 6 bases, the J end by 9 bases, with 27 bases between. The CDR3 loop is CASSPFPRTGFQGTIYF. The CDR3 coding sequence is TGTGCCAGCAGCCCCTTCCCGCGCACAGGTTTTCAGGGCACCATATATTTT.

This chain uses TRBV12-5 with TRBJ2-2; D remains ambiguous. Trimming removed 2 bases at V and 6 bases at J, with 4 bases between. The CDR3 consists of 12 residues. Looked up from germline, CDR1 is LGHNT and CDR2 is FRNRAP. As DNA, the CDR3 is TGTGCTAGTGGTTTGATCCCCGGGGAGCTGTTTTTT. Amino acids: CASGLIPGELFF.

This clonotype has only a few counts. The V call is TRBV27, the J call TRBJ2-1; D assignment may be TRBD1 or TRBD2 (6 bases each). V was trimmed by 5 bases and J by 2 bases, leaving 10 bases between them. The CDR3 is 14 residues long. CDR1 is MNHEY and CDR2 is SMNVEV in the germline V gene (reference sequence). The DNA of the CDR3 is TGTGCCAGCAGTGACGGGGGCCCCTACAATGAGCAGTTCTTC. Translating gives CASSDGGPYNEQFF.

The chain is built from TRBV7-2 and TRBJ1-2, with D perhaps matching TRBD1 (5 bases). Germline V gene data show CDR1 as SGHTA and CDR2 as FQGNSA. This CDR3 contains 13 residues. The germline V and J ends were trimmed by 5 bases and 6 bases, with 13 bases remaining between them. This CDR3 is CASSDRRGDGYTF. CDR3 coding DNA: TGTGCCAGCAGCGACCGACGGGGCGATGGCTACACCTTC.